This T cell receptor (beta chain) appears in the sequencing data of a study of Graves' ophthalmopathy and Graves' hyperthyroidism. Findings and limits, study-wide: The 13-signature model separated ophthalmopathy from stable hyperthyroidism at roughly 88% sensitivity and roughly 83% specificity. The blood repertoire also included most expanded thyroid clonotypes above 0.001 frequency.

Germline V gene data show CDR1 as DFQATT and CDR2 as SNEGSKA (reference sequence). The CDR3 extends over 15 amino acids. Trimming removed 0 bases at V and 0 bases at J, with 11 bases between. At least ten counts were recorded for this clonotype. What it binds is unknown. RNA transcripts yielded amplified TCR beta CDR3 regions. The first round was an RT-PCR with HTBI primers, and the second round was a multiplex PCR. TCRdb recomputed calls from the multiplex PCR reads with MiXCR, one row per CDR3 protein. The sample lists fewer than 600,000 distinct CDR3 sequences; around 14% were seen once. Uncontrolled infections, other autoimmune diseases, pregnancy or lactation barred patients from enrollment. PBMCs were obtained from 9 to 10 ml of fresh peripheral blood.

This clonotype was sampled from a woman between 25 and 40 years old with Graves' ophthalmopathy. V is TRBV20-1 and J is TRBJ1-1, with D uncertain. The sample was blood. The CDR3 protein is CSARDFGKMNTEAFF. In DNA form, the CDR3 reads TGCAGTGCTAGAGATTTTGGCAAAATGAACACTGAAGCTTTCTTT.